This T cell receptor (beta chain) was captured by sequencing in a study of blood T cell repertoires in COVID-19. Overall study context: Italy, Spain and the United States were the sources of the convalescent and acute COVID-19 samples. T cells, B-cell-depleted T cells, or PBMCs supplied cDNA or gDNA.

Authors' methods: Reference gene primer amplification in the assay estimated nucleated cell counts. Method: immunoSEQ multiplex PCR; TCRdb's copy keeps in-frame clones and lacks some. V and J calls and clone size follow that table, whereas D and trimming were derived from the DNA. The data hold 9,000 to 10,000 clones, with about 80% observed a single time. Trimming took 4 bases from V and 0 from J, leaving 17 bases between them. CDR1 is SGHDT, CDR2 YYEEEE, per germline. CDR3 length: 16 amino acids. The clonotype comes from a human donor in a cohort sampled during active COVID-19. V and J are TRBV5-6 and TRBJ2-7; possible D gene TRBD2, 7 bases. The sequenced sample was peripheral blood. The CDR3 reads CASSHLGRGTSYEQYF. The CDR3 DNA reads as TGTGCCAGCAGCCACTTGGGGAGGGGGACCTCCTACGAGCAGTACTTC.